This T cell receptor beta chain was obtained from a study of blood T cell repertoires in COVID-19. The overall study: PBMCs, B-cell-depleted T cells, or T cells were the source of the cDNA or gDNA that made up the material.

Profiled with immunoSEQ multiplex PCR; TCRdb holds only in-frame clones, not every one. The sample includes around 450,000 clones, nearly 90% of them seen just once. J gave up 2 bases and V 5 bases, and 12 bases lay outside the gene matches. The CDR3 spans 16 residues. Germline V gene data show CDR1 as SGHTA and CDR2 as FQGNSA. Enrolled through a virtual design, the participants were between 18 and 89 years of age and came from roughly 22 US areas. Allocation to cohorts depended on clinical history reported by the participants. The sample taken for sequencing was PBMCs or T cells enriched from blood (not recorded which). The V call is TRBV7-2, the J call TRBJ2-7; 7 bases map to TRBD2. This TCR came from a woman between 18 and 30 years old with acute COVID-19. This CDR3 is CASSLAPQRETYEQYF. The CDR3 DNA reads as TGTGCCAGCAGCCTTGCCCCTCAGCGGGAAACCTACGAGCAGTACTTC.